Shown below are 21 T cell receptor beta chains from a single sample sequenced in a study of type 1 regulatory T cells. TCRdb itself ran the reads through MiXCR, one entry per CDR3 protein. The sample shows roughly 46,000 distinct CDR3 sequences, 12% of them seen only once. These receptors are not linked to any known antigen. Sequencing input: cultured non-Tr1 T cells, either the whole culture or a sorted T cell fraction (not recorded which). The receptors were gathered from a human donor in good health.

The J gene is TRBJ1-4, the V gene TRBV12-3 or TRBV12-4; 7 nucleotides align to TRBD1. V gave up 2 bases and J gave up 3 bases; unmatched junction bases: 3. This CDR3 has 15 amino acids. The CDR3 nucleotides are TGTGCCAGCAGTTTACCCGGGACAGCTAATGAAAAACTGTTTTTT. This gives the protein CASSLPGTANEKLFF.

This clonotype occurred a few times. V gene TRBV29-1 combines with J gene TRBJ2-2; TRBD2 is a possible D gene (6 bases). The CDR3 is 12 residues long. V was trimmed by 4 bases and J by 6 bases, leaving 9 bases between them. Germline V gene data show CDR1 as SQVTM and CDR2 as ANQGSEA. DNA of the CDR3: TGCAGCGTTGGGAGGGCATCCGGGGAGCTGTTTTTT. It codes for CSVGRASGELFF.

Many counts were recorded for this clonotype. The rearrangement uses TRBV5-1 and TRBJ1-1; no firm D call. CDR1 is SGHRS, CDR2 YFSETQ, per germline. This CDR3 is built from 14 residues. Trimming left V 0 bases short and J 1 base short, with 7 bases between. The CDR3 region is CASSLGPQNTEAFF. The CDR3 DNA sequence: TGCGCCAGCAGCTTGGGACCGCAGAACACTGAAGCTTTCTTT. Supplemented by reference TRBV5-1 and TRBJ1-1, the full variable domain reads KAGVTQTPRYLIKTRGQQVTLSCSPISGHRSVSWYQQTPGQGLQFLFEYFSETQRNKGNFPGRFSGRQFSNSRSEMNVSTLELGDSALYLCASSLGPQNTEAFFGQGTRLTVV.

This clonotype has a count of ten or more. The CDR3 DNA is TGCAGCACGGCGATGGGGGTGGGCTATGGCTACACCTTC. This gives the protein CSTAMGVGYGYTF. The chain combines TRBV29-1 with TRBJ1-2; possible D gene TRBD1, 5 bases. Germline assignment: CDR1 SQVTM and CDR2 ANQGSEA. V lost 8 bases, J lost 4 bases, and 17 bases lay in between. CDR3 length: 13 residues.

The V gene is TRBV7-8, the J gene TRBJ1-2, with a weak D call TRBD1 (6 bases). CDR3 size: 15 residues. Trimming shortened V by 5 bases and J by 0 bases, and 13 bases separated the two germline ends. The germline V gene has CDR1 SGHVS and CDR2 FQNEAQ. In nucleotides, the CDR3 is TGTGCCAGCAGCCCTGGGACACATACTAACTATGGCTACACCTTC. The encoded protein is CASSPGTHTNYGYTF.

This chain joins TRBV5-1 and TRBJ2-1; no clear D. V was shortened by 0 bases and J by 6 bases, with 10 bases between the two germline ends. The CDR3 length is 14 residues. The germline V gene encodes CDR1 SGHRS and CDR2 YFSETQ. The CDR3 region is CASSLGGTLNEQFF. CDR3 nucleotides: TGCGCCAGCAGCTTGGGCGGCACTCTCAATGAGCAGTTCTTC.

This clonotype was seen only a few times. The CDR3 coding sequence is TGTGCCAGCAGTTCCCTAGGGCACGAGCAGTACTTC. Encoded protein: CASSSLGHEQYF. This chain links TRBV28 with TRBJ2-7, with no clear D. Trimming cost V 4 bases and J 5 bases, with 9 bases left between them. The germline gives CDR1 MDHEN, CDR2 SYDVKM. This CDR3 has 12 amino acids.

There are a few counts of this clonotype. This chain uses TRBV7-6 with TRBJ2-7, with D possibly TRBD1 on 6 matching bases. The length of the CDR3 is 15 residues. Trimming removed 5 bases at V and 0 bases at J, with 14 bases between. The germline V gene encodes CDR1 SGHVS and CDR2 FNYEAQ. CDR3 amino acids: CASSPRAGDSYEQYF. In nucleotides, the CDR3 is TGTGCCAGCAGCCCGAGGGCAGGGGACTCCTACGAGCAGTACTTC.

This clonotype has just a few counts. This chain uses TRBV10-3 with TRBJ1-3; D call uncertain. V was cut by 0 bases and J by 7 bases, with 13 bases left in between. The germline V gene encodes CDR1 ENHRY and CDR2 SYGVKD. CDR3 length equals 15 residues. DNA for the CDR3: TGTGCCATCAGTGAGTCTGGCCAGGCGGGGAACACCATATATTTT. This encodes CAISESGQAGNTIYF.

This clonotype was detected a few times. The rearrangement joins TRBV20-1 to TRBJ2-3, with D maybe TRBD2 (5 bases). Per the germline V gene, CDR1 is DFQATT and CDR2 is SNEGSKA (reference sequence). The CDR3 loop spans 16 amino acids. V was pared by 6 bases and J by 2 bases, with 21 bases between. This CDR3 is CSASPFAGLFTDTQYF. In nucleotides, the CDR3 is TGCAGTGCCTCCCCTTTTGCGGGCCTGTTCACAGATACGCAGTATTTT.

This clonotype was counted only a few times. The rearrangement joins TRBV5-1 to TRBJ2-6; 7 positions match TRBD1. The junction had 9 bases not matched to a gene; V was cut back by 6 bases and J by 0 bases. The CDR3 sequence is 17 residues long. Germline V gene data show CDR1 as SGHRS and CDR2 as YFSETQ. The CDR3, as DNA: TGCGCCAGCAACCGGGACAGCCTTCACTCTGGGGCCAACGTCCTGACTTTC. Amino acids: CASNRDSLHSGANVLTF.

The CDR3 DNA reads TGTGCCAGCAGCTTAGCAGATGAGCAGTTCTTC. Translating gives CASSLADEQFF. This chain links TRBV7-9 with TRBJ2-1; D not certain. This CDR3 contains 11 residues. Germline CDR1 is SEHNR and CDR2 is FQNEAQ (reference sequence). With 0 bases removed from V and 8 bases from J, the gap between germline ends came to 2 bases.

The CDR3 is CATSDGASGHNEQFF. In DNA, the CDR3 is TGTGCCACCAGTGATGGGGCTAGCGGCCACAATGAGCAGTTCTTC. The rearrangement uses TRBV24-1 and TRBJ2-1; TRBD2 aligns across 7 bases. The junction had 6 bases not matched to a gene; V was cut back by 3 bases and J by 5 bases. The CDR3 spans 15 residues. Per germline, CDR1 KGHDR and CDR2 SFDVKD.

This clonotype showed up just once. CDR3 region: CSAAQETQYF. The CDR3 bases are TGCAGTGCCGCCCAGGAGACCCAGTACTTC. V is TRBV20-1 and J is TRBJ2-5; D gene unclear. CDR3 length: 10 amino acids. V gave up 6 bases and J gave up 5 bases, with 7 bases separating them. The germline gives CDR1 DFQATT, CDR2 SNEGSKA (reference sequence).

This chain links TRBV23-1 with TRBJ2-7, with TRBD1 as a possible D gene (5 bases). TRBV23-1 has ORF status, its function being uncertain. V dropped 3 bases and J dropped 7 bases, with 37 bases sitting between them. The CDR3 contains 21 residues. CDR3 bases: TGCGCCAGCAGTCAGGCTCATCAGATTGTGGACCATGACAGAGATACGATGGAGCAGTACTTC. Its translation: CASSQAHQIVDHDRDTMEQYF.

The chain has TRBV7-8 and TRBJ2-2; D is perhaps TRBD2 (6 bases). Trimming cost V 4 bases and J 0 bases, with 12 bases left between them. The CDR3 has 16 residues. Germline V gene data show CDR1 as SGHVS and CDR2 as FQNEAQ. CDR3 sequence: CASSSASATNTGELFF. The CDR3 DNA follows: TGTGCCAGCAGCTCTGCTAGCGCCACGAACACCGGGGAGCTGTTTTTT.

This clonotype was counted ten times or more. This chain joins TRBV29-1 and TRBJ1-1, with 9 bases that match TRBD1. J was trimmed by 3 bases and V by 5 bases; bases with no gene match: 10. This CDR3 has 15 amino acids. The V gene's germline CDR1 is SQVTM and CDR2 ANQGSEA. The DNA of the CDR3 is TGCAGCGTTTGGGGACAGGGCCTATCGGACACTGAAGCTTTCTTT. Protein: CSVWGQGLSDTEAFF.

This clonotype was detected many times. V is TRBV9 and J is TRBJ2-1; no clear D. The CDR3 length is 15 residues. Trimming pared 4 bases from V and 0 bases from J, leaving 11 bases between. The germline CDR1 and CDR2 sequences are SGDLS and YYNGEE. The CDR3 region is CASSPRASSYNEQFF. CDR3 DNA sequence: TGTGCCAGCAGCCCACGGGCGAGCTCCTACAATGAGCAGTTCTTC. Looking up the rest from reference TRBV9 and TRBJ2-1 gives the full variable domain: DSGVTQTPKHLITATGQRVTLRCSPRSGDLSVYWYQQSLDQGLQFLIQYYNGEERAKGNILERFSAQQFPDLHSELNLSSLELGDSALYFCASSPRASSYNEQFFGPGTRLTVL.

This clonotype was seen at least ten times. V and J are TRBV28 and TRBJ1-2; the match to TRBD1 covers 12 bases. This CDR3 is 15 amino acids long. V gave up 6 bases and J gave up 7 bases; unmatched junction bases: 9. Germline loops: CDR1 MDHEN, CDR2 SYDVKM. This chain's CDR3 is CASRRPGTGGGGYTF. CDR3 nucleotides: TGTGCCAGCAGACGTCCCGGGACAGGGGGCGGTGGCTACACCTTC.

In regard to this clonotype: Possible read error: a much larger clone is one base away. The V call is TRBV6-5, the J call TRBJ1-1; D ambiguous. Trimming pared 7 bases from V and 1 base from J, leaving 13 bases between. The CDR3 is 14 residues long. Per the germline V gene, CDR1 is MNHEY and CDR2 is SVGAGI. CDR3 DNA sequence: TGTGCCAGCATTTCACCCCTCAAGAACACTGAAGCTTTCTTT. This sequence encodes CASISPLKNTEAFF.

This clonotype has at least ten counts. The chain has TRBV7-8 and TRBJ1-6, with TRBD1 identical over 9 bases. Germline V gives CDR1 SGHVS, CDR2 FQNEAQ. The CDR3 has 16 residues. V lost 3 bases to trimming and J lost 8 bases; unmatched junction nucleotides: 8. The CDR3 DNA is TGTGCCAGCAGCTTCCCCGGTGGGACAGGGTATTCACCCCTCCACTTT. This sequence encodes CASSFPGGTGYSPLHF.